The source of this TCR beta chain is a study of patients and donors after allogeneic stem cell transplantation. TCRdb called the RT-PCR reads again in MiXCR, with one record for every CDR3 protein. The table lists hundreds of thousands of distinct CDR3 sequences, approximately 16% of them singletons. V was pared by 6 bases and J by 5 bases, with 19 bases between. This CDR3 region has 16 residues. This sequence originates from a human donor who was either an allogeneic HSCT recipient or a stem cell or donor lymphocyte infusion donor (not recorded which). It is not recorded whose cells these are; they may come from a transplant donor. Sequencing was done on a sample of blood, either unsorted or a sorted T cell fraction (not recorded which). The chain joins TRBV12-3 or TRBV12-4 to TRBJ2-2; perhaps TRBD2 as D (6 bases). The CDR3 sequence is CASSPRGRKRTGELFF. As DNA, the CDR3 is TGTGCCAGCAGCCCCCGTGGGAGGAAGCGTACCGGGGAGCTGTTTTTT.